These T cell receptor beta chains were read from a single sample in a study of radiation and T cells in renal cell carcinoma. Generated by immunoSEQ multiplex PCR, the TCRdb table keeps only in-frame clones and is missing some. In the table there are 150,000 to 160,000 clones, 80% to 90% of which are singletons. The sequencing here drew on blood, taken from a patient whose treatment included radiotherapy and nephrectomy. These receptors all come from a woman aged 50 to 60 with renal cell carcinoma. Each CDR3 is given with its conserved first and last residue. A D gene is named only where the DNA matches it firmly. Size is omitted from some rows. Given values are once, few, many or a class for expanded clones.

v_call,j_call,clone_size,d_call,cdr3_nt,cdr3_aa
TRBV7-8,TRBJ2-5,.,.,TGTGCCAGCAGCTTAGCGATTTATGGCAGCCTGACTCAAGAGACCCAGTACTTC,CASSLAIYGSLTQETQYF
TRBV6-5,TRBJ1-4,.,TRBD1,TGTGCCAGCTCCAGGGGGGGGCGCGGTGAAAAACTGTTTTTT,CASSRGGRGEKLFF
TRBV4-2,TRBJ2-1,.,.,TGTGCCAGCAGCCCCCGAGCCGAGACCTACAATGAGCAGTTCTTC,CASSPRAETYNEQFF
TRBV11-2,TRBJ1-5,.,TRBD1,TGTGCCAGCAGCTTAGTACAGGGGGCAGCCCAGCATTTT,CASSLVQGAAQHF
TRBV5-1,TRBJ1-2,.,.,TGCGCCAGCAGCTTGGATCAACAGGTTCAAGGCTACACCTTC,CASSLDQQVQGYTF
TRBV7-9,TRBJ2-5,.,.,TGTGCCAGCAGCTTCTTTGTGCCAGAAGTTGAGACCCAGTACTTC,CASSFFVPEVETQYF
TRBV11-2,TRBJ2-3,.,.,TGTGCCAGCAGCCAAGGACAGACTTCAGATACGCAGTATTTT,CASSQGQTSDTQYF
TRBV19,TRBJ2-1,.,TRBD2,TGTGCCAGTAGTATTACTAGCGGGGGGATCGATGAGCAGTTCTTC,CASSITSGGIDEQFF
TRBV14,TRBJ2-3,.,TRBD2,TGTGCCAGCAGCGCGGGGGGGGCAGCAGATACGCAGTATTTT,CASSAGGAADTQYF
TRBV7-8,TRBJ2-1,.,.,TGTGCCAGCAGCTTAGTAGCCAGGGGGGAACCCAATGAGCAGTTCTTC,CASSLVARGEPNEQFF
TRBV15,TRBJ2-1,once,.,TGTGCCACCAGCAGAGAGTCCCGTGTCGGTGAGCAGTTCTTC,CATSRESRVGEQFF
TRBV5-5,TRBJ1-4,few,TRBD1,TGTGCCAGCACCTCCGACAGGGATACGAGTGAAAAACTGTTTTTT,CASTSDRDTSEKLFF
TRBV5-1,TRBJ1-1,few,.,TGCGCCAGCAGAGCCGACCGGAACACTGAAGCTTTCTTT,CASRADRNTEAFF
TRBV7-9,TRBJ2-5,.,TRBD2,TGTGCCAGCAGCTTAGGACTAGCGGGGAAAGAGACCCAGTACTTC,CASSLGLAGKETQYF
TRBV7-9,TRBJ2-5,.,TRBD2,TGTGCCAGCAGCCCTAAGGGACTAGCGGGAGACATCCAAGAGACCCAGTACTTC,CASSPKGLAGDIQETQYF
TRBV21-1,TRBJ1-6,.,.,TGTGCCAGCAGCGGCCGACAGGGTTCAGGATCACCCCTCCACTTT,CASSGRQGSGSPLHF
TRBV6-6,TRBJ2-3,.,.,TGTGCCAGCAAATTGGGCGAGAGGGCAGATACGCAGTATTTT,CASKLGERADTQYF
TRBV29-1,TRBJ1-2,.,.,TGCAGCGGCACCGGGGGGCATGGCCACACCTTC,CSGTGGHGHTF
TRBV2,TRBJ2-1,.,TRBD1,TGTGCCAGCAGTCGGGACAGTTACAATGAGCAGTTCTTC,CASSRDSYNEQFF
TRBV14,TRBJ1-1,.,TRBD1,TGTGCCAGCAGCCTGGGGAGGACAGGCGCAGAAGCTTTCTTT,CASSLGRTGAEAFF
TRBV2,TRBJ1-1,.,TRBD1,TGTGCCAGCCAGGTGGGGAGACAGGGAATCACTGAAGCTTTCTTT,CASQVGRQGITEAFF
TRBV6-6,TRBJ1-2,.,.,TGTGCCAGCAGTTACTCGCCGGGAGGCGGGGGCTACACCTTC,CASSYSPGGGGYTF
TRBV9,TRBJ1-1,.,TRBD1,TGTGCCAGCAGCGTAGCTACAGGGGCGTTGGGCACTGAAGCTTTCTTT,CASSVATGALGTEAFF
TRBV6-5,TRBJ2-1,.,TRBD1,TGTGCCAGCAGTAAGGGACAGGGAGGGCAGTTCTTC,CASSKGQGGQFF
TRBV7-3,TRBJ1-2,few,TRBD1,TGTGCCAGCAGCTTAGGGCCGGGACAGGGTTATGGCTACACCTTC,CASSLGPGQGYGYTF
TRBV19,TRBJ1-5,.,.,TGTGCCAGTAGTATAACCGCCCCGAACGGGCCCCAGCATTTT,CASSITAPNGPQHF
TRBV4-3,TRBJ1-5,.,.,TGCGCCAGCAGCCAAGAGAGGAATCAGCCCCAGCATTTT,CASSQERNQPQHF
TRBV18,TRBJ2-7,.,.,TGTGCCAGCTCACCTACAAGCAGGGAGGTCGAGCAGTACTTC,CASSPTSREVEQYF
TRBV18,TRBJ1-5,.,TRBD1,TGTGCCAGCGCCTCGGGACAGGAGTATAGCAATCAGCCCCAGCATTTT,CASASGQEYSNQPQHF
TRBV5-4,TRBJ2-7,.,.,TGTGCCAGCAGCTTAGGTGGGCACTACGAGCAGTACTTC,CASSLGGHYEQYF
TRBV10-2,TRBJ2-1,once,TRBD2,TGCGCCAGCAAGGGAGGGGCCGGGAGCTCCTACAATGAGCAGTTCTTC,CASKGGAGSSYNEQFF
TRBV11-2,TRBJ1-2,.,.,TGTGCCAGCAGCCCAGGCCAATTCTATGGCTACACCTTC,CASSPGQFYGYTF
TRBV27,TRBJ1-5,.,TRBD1,TGTGCCAGCAGATCGACAGGGACGGGCAATCAGCCCCAGCATTTT,CASRSTGTGNQPQHF
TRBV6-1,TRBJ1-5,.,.,TGTGCCAGCACGTACGGGGGAAGCAATCAGCCCCAGCATTTT,CASTYGGSNQPQHF
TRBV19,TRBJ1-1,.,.,TGTGCCAGTACGGACTCGAGTCGAAATAGAGCTTTCTTT,CASTDSSRNRAFF
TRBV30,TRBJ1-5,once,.,TGTGCCTGGAGTGTAGGAGGGGGGTATCAGCCCCAGCATTTT,CAWSVGGGYQPQHF
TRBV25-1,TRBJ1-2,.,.,TGTGCCAGCAGTGAGGGGAGGACGGGTACTCGGGACTATGGCTACACCTTC,CASSEGRTGTRDYGYTF
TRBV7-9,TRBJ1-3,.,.,TGTGCCAGCAGCTTTAAGGCAGGTTCGACCGATCGCCGAAACACCATATATTTT,CASSFKAGSTDRRNTIYF
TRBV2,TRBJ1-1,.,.,TGTGCCAGCAGTGAATTGGGGCAGGGGAGCACTGAAGCTTTCTTT,CASSELGQGSTEAFF
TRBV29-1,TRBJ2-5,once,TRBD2,TGCAGCGTTGAGGTCGCGGGGGTTGGCGAGACCCAGTACTTC,CSVEVAGVGETQYF
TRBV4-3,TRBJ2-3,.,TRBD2,TGCGCCAGCAGCCAGTTATCGGGTCGGGGGGGCCGAAGAGATACGCAGTATTTT,CASSQLSGRGGRRDTQYF
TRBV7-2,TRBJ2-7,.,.,TGTGCCAGCAGCTTCAACAGTAAGCAGTACTTC,CASSFNSKQYF
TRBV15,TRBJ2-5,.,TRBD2,TGTGCCACCAGCAGGTCATGGACTAGCGTACAAGAGACCCAGTACTTC,CATSRSWTSVQETQYF
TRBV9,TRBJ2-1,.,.,TGTGCCAGCAGCGTAGATGGGTTGCATGAGCAGTTCTTC,CASSVDGLHEQFF
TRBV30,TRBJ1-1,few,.,TGTGCCTGGAGTAAACCACCGAGTGAAGCTTTCTTT,CAWSKPPSEAFF
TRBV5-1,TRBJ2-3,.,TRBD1,TGCGCCAGCAGCTGGACAGGGGGCGAAGATACGCAGTATTTT,CASSWTGGEDTQYF
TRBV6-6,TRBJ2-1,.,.,TGTGCCAGCAGTTGGGACTCCGCCAATGAGCAGTTCTTC,CASSWDSANEQFF
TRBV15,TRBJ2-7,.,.,TGTGCCACCAGCAGAGATGAAAGGTACGAGCAGTACTTC,CATSRDERYEQYF
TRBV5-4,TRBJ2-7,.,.,TGTGCCAGCAGCTTGGAGGCTTACGAGCAGTACTTC,CASSLEAYEQYF
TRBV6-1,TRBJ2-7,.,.,TGTGCCAGCAGCCGGGACCGAAGTTCCTACGAGCAGTACTTC,CASSRDRSSYEQYF
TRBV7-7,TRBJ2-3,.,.,TGTGCTAGCAGCTCCGGGACTTTAAGCACAGATACGCAGTATTTT,CASSSGTLSTDTQYF
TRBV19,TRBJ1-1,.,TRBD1,TGTGCCAGTTCGGACAGGGACACTGAAGCTTTCTTT,CASSDRDTEAFF
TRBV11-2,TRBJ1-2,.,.,TGTGCCAGCAGCTCCCGTACAGCACCCTATGGCTACACCTTC,CASSSRTAPYGYTF
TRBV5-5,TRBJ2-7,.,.,TGTGCCAGCAGCTTGGCGTCACAGCCTGTTCTCTACGAGCAGTACTTC,CASSLASQPVLYEQYF
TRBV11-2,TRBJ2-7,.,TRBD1,TGTGCCAGCAGCTGGGACAGTTACGAGCAGTACTTC,CASSWDSYEQYF
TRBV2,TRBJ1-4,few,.,TGTGCCAGCAGTGAACAATCCGAAAAACTGTTTTTT,CASSEQSEKLFF
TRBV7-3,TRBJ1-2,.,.,TGTGCCAGCAGCTTAACGTCGGCCTTAGGGCATGGCTACACCTTC,CASSLTSALGHGYTF
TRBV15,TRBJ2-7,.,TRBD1,TGTGCCACCAGCAGAGAACCACAGGGGGTATCGTGGGCCGAGCAGTACTTC,CATSREPQGVSWAEQYF
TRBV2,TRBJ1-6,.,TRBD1,TGTGCCAGCACCGAGGAAGGGACAGTTTCACCCCTCCACTTT,CASTEEGTVSPLHF
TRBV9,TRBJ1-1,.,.,TGTGCCAGCAGCGCCATGTCAGGGAACACTGAAGCTTTCTTT,CASSAMSGNTEAFF